This T cell receptor (beta chain) appears in the sequencing data of a study of blood T cell repertoires in COVID-19. Background on the study: Donors in the United States, Italy and Spain gave samples during acute or convalescent COVID-19.

V shed 1 base and J shed 4 bases, with 19 bases lying between them. This CDR3 region has 18 residues. Germline V gene data show CDR1 as SGHVS and CDR2 as FNYEAQ. In the original workflow: Estimated nucleated cell counts came from reference gene primer amplification. The protocol was immunoSEQ multiplex PCR, while the TCRdb copy is restricted to in-frame clones and leaves out a portion. V, J and clone size were drawn from that table, and D and trimming were deduced from the DNA. This sample has approximately 150,000 clones, with over 75% found just once. The receptor comes from a man between 65 and 80 years old with active COVID-19. The rearrangement links TRBV7-6 to TRBJ2-2, with a tentative D call TRBD1 (6 bases). The specimen sequenced was peripheral blood. This chain's CDR3 is CASSLGVAAGDITGELFF. CDR3 in DNA: TGTGCCAGCAGCTTAGGGGTAGCCGCTGGGGACATCACCGGGGAGCTGTTTTTT. Full variable domain (rest looked up from reference TRBV7-6 and TRBJ2-2): GAGVSQSPRYKVTKRGQDVALRCDPISGHVSLYWYRQALGQGPEFLTYFNYEAQQDKSGLPNDRFSAERPEGSISTLTIQRTEQRDSAMYRCASSLGVAAGDITGELFFGEGSRLTVL.